Listed below are T cell receptor beta chains from one sample, sequenced in a study of cytomegalovirus exposure and HLA in healthy donors. TCRdb's table, derived via immunoSEQ multiplex PCR, lists solely in-frame clones and lacks some. The sample has about 99,000 clones; roughly 83% are singletons. Sequenced sample: PBMCs. These receptors were collected from a male donor in good health and CMV-seropositive. Each CDR3 is given without its conserved first and last residue. The order of the fields is V gene, J gene, CDR3 protein.

>TRBV10-1|TRBJ1-3
ASGTASGNTIY
>TRBV5-4|TRBJ2-2
ASSRGPLEGITGELF
>TRBV25-1|TRBJ1-4
ASSEGDRLFNEKLF
>TRBV7-6|TRBJ2-1
ASSSWTSGAGGNEQF
>TRBV27|TRBJ2-7
ASSFSRGHEQY
>TRBV29-1|TRBJ1-1
SVDRNRNTEAF
>TRBV4-2|TRBJ2-3
ASSQEGLAGAWDTQY
>TRBV5-1|TRBJ2-2
ASSLTSGGRWTGELF
>TRBV5-1|TRBJ2-3
ASSSGQGAGRSAQY
>TRBV5-1|TRBJ1-1
ASSLAADMNTEAF
>TRBV5-6|TRBJ2-7
ASGSGTHYEQY
>TRBV7-3|TRBJ2-1
DSSLTRASGGYNEQF
>TRBV27|TRBJ1-1
ASRTPIGGEAF
>TRBV10-3|TRBJ1-1
AISEGSSLGSYG
>TRBV5-1|TRBJ1-2
ASSLDSNYGYT
>TRBV5-1|TRBJ1-6
ASSLVEGARNSPLH
>TRBV12-5|TRBJ2-3
ASGPLHSTDTQY
>TRBV30|TRBJ1-2
AWIKQVPYGYT
>TRBV7-3|TRBJ2-3
ASSLTGIGTDTQY
>TRBV7-9|TRBJ2-1
ASSLLVTFSDEQF
>TRBV6-1|TRBJ2-7
ASSEAGTGPYEQY
>TRBV19|TRBJ2-1
ASSMEGNSYNEQF
>TRBV7-6|TRBJ2-6
ASSLWSAGANVLT
>TRBV6-6|TRBJ1-2
ASSYGGQVMNGYT
>TRBV6-1|TRBJ2-7
ASREDRPGEQY
>TRBV4-1|TRBJ2-2
ASSQEVRGRELF
>TRBV4-2|TRBJ2-3
ASSQDRGAGDRDTQY
>TRBV9|TRBJ1-4
ASSAGQGVEKLF
>TRBV2|TRBJ2-7
ASSDEEGRRGVEQY
>TRBV14|TRBJ1-1
ASSPSMNTEAF
>TRBV16|TRBJ1-1
ASSQRRTAEAF
>TRBV5-1|TRBJ1-1
ASSPSRTGQSTEAF
>TRBV5-1|.
ASSLATRIWDEQY
>TRBV5-1|TRBJ1-5
ASSLGDRDNQPQH
>TRBV30|TRBJ2-7
AWSGGGGTYEQY
>TRBV11-2|TRBJ1-2
ASSLAELNYGYT
>TRBV27|TRBJ2-7
ASSLRNPGSGQSSYEQY
>TRBV5-1|TRBJ2-5
ASSPAGPLQETQY
>TRBV10-3|TRBJ2-7
AIKGQGSSYEQY